This TCR beta chain was observed in a study of shared clonotypes between healthy human individuals. Germline values: CDR1 SGHTA, CDR2 FQGTGA. The V segment lost 6 bases and the J segment 4 bases; nucleotides outside the gene matches: 4. This CDR3 has 14 residues. Of note for this clone: What it binds is not known. The sample carries other DNA sequences with the same CDR3.

Replicate PCRs for sorted subsets used about 200 ng DNA; this equaled 33,000 or so T cell genomes. Sequenced by immunoSEQ multiplex PCR; TCRdb stores in-frame clones only, minus some. The top ten hold roughly 0.83% of the sample, which has around 1.1 million clones, approximately 80% seen once. Notes on the study in general: For naive CD4 cells, 5% to 6.5% of clonotypes were shared across a few donors. In contrast to clonotypes shared by all four donors, non-shared clonotypes had lower generation probabilities.

The chain couples TRBV7-3 to TRBJ2-5; 11 bases are a match to TRBD2. This clonotype was obtained from a man between 18 and 35 years old in good health. Some clones in this sample may be carry-over from other donors' samples. Sequenced material: memory CD4+ T cells from PBMCs. The subset: CD45RA-negative fraction. CDR3 bases: TGTGCCAGCAGTCCAGGGACTAGCGGAGAGACCCAGTACTTC. Its protein is CASSPGTSGETQYF.